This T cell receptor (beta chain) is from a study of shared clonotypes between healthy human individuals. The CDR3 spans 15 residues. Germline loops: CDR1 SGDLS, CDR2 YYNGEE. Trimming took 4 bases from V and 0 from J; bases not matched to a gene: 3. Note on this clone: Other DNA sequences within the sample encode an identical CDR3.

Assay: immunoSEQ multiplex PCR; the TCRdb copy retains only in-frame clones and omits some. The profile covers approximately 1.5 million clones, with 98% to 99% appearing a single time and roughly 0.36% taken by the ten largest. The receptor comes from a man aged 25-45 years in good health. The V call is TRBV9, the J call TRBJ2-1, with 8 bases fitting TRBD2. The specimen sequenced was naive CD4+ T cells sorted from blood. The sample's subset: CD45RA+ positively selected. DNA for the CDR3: TGTGCCAGCAGCAAACGGGAGGGCTCCTACAATGAGCAGTTCTTC. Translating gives CASSKREGSYNEQFF.